The following is a T cell receptor beta chain sequence with its context. The antigen is unknown. The sample belongs to a study of OX40 agonist ivuxolimab in advanced cancers. Study-wide context: Ivuxolimab, an agonistic anti-OX40 (CD134) antibody, was given to patients.

Study findings and constraints: The authors did not determine the antigen specificity of the expanded peripheral T cells. At 0.1 to 3.0 mg/kg and by week 6, clonal expansion occurred in CD4+ and CD8+ blood T cells.

The CDR3 has 12 residues. The V and J ends lost 6 bases and 12 bases respectively, with 15 bases between them. CDR1 MNHEY and CDR2 SVGAGI come from the germline V gene. Patients were ineligible given autoimmune disease history or systemic immunosuppression. Generated by immunoSEQ multiplex PCR, the TCRdb table keeps only in-frame clones and is missing some. Seen here are some 45,000 clones, approximately 86% observed once, and the top ten hold approximately 13%. The sequence derives from an adult with an advanced solid tumor such as melanoma, head and neck, liver or kidney cancer. This material consisted of CD4+ or CD8+ T cells sorted from blood, taken in a trial of the OX40 agonist ivuxolimab. This sequence joins TRBV6-5 and TRBJ1-5; the D gene is possibly TRBD1 (5 bases). The CDR3 DNA follows: TGTGCCAGCAGCCCGGGGGGGAAAGACCAGCATTTT. It translates to CASSPGGKDQHF.